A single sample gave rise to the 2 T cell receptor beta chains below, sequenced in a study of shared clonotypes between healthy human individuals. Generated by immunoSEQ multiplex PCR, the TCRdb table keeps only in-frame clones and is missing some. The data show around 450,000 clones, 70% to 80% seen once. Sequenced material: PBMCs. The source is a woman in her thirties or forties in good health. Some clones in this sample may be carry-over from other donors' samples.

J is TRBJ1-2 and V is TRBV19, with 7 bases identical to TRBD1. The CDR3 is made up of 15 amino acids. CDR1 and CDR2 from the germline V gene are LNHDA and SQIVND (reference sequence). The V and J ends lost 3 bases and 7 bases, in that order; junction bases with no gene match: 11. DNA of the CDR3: TGTGCCAGTAGTATCGGGACAGCCTTAGTCGGTGGCTACACCTTC. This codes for CASSIGTALVGGYTF.

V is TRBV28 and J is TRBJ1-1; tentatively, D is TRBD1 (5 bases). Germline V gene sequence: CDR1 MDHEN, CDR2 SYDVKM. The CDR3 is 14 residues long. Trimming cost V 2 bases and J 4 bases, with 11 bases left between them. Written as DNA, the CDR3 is TGTGCCAGCAGTTTACCAGGGAGATCCACTGAAGCTTTCTTT. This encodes CASSLPGRSTEAFF.